This T cell receptor (beta chain) stems from a study of T cell clones after liver transplantation. Overall study context: Samples came pre-transplant, pre-randomization before withdrawal, and post-randomization after withdrawal ended.

A remark on this clone: Its antigen is still unknown.

TCRdb's copy holds only in-frame clones and misses some; the assay was immunoSEQ multiplex PCR. The table includes around 110,000 clones, about nine tenths detected once. V was pared by 6 bases and J by 11 bases, with 8 bases of the junction left unmatched. Looked up from germline, CDR1 is MRHNA and CDR2 is SNTAGT. CDR3 length: 13 residues. Study-wide points: Compared with third party-reactive sequences, donor-reactive ones declined more, independent of withdrawal success.

Sample: CD4+ T cells from blood, taken 12 months after liver transplant. This chain connects TRBV6-4 to TRBJ1-4, with 8 positions matching TRBD1. The TCR sequence derives from a human patient who received a liver transplant. Some T cells may have originated in the graft donor. Here the CDR3 reads CASSEITGGKLFF. In DNA, the CDR3 is TGTGCCAGCAGCGAAATCACAGGGGGGAAACTGTTTTTT.